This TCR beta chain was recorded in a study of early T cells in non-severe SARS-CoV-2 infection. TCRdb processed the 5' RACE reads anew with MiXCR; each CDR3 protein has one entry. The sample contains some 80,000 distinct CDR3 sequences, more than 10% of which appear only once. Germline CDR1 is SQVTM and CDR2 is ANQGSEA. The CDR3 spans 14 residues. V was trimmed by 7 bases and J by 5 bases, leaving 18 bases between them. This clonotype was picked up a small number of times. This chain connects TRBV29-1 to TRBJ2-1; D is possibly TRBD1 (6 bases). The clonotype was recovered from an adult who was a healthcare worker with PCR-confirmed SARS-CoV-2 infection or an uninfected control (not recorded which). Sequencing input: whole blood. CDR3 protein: CSADRTPGDNEQFF. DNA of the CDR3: TGCAGCGCAGACAGGACACCCGGCGACAATGAGCAGTTCTTC.